This T cell receptor (beta chain) emerged from a study of blood T cell repertoires in COVID-19 (dated by TCRdb to the early 2020s). A note on the overall study: The collaborator samples originated in the United States, Italy and Spain and spanned the acute and convalescent phases of COVID-19. Sample metadata almost always included a de-identified subject ID, COVID-19 status, age in years and sex. The dataset comprised deeply sampled blood TCRbeta repertoires from subjects exposed to, actively infected with, or recovered from COVID-19. Samples were obtained from the ongoing ImmuneRACE study (first 160 participants) and from about 1,300 subjects provided by 6 global collaborators. The prospective study material was composed of cDNA or gDNA derived from T cells, B-cell-depleted T cells, or PBMCs. Where available, HLA class I and class II types were taken from metadata supplied by the sample provider and were not determined by assay-based typing. The repertoires were released in a freely available public database meant as a resource for research on the immune response to SARS-CoV-2.

CDR1 and CDR2 were assigned from the germline V gene as MGHRA and YSYEKL. The CDR3 spans 17 residues, from the cysteine through the phenylalanine. The retained sequence is limited to the CDR3, 51 bases, with the frame set at the first base. For this chain, trimming is 2 bases at the V end and 3 bases at the J end, and the number of junction bases without a gene match is 9. Whole blood was collected in K2EDTA tubes by collaborating institutions according to the institutions' own protocols. For TCRbeta analysis, collaborators shipped samples in one of three forms: frozen whole blood, isolated PBMCs, or DNA extracted from either of those sample types. Study-level results and caveats: The amount of clinical and demographic metadata varied by source and participant and was provided uncurated.

Points on this clone: What this receptor recognizes is not known. Base quality data are lacking; no much larger clone is found one base away.

The immunoSEQ Assay, a bias-controlled multiplex PCR, was used to amplify TCRbeta CDR3 regions from genomic DNA. In the authors' own workflow: The number of nucleated cells in each sample was estimated from the amplification of reference gene primers within the assay. To quantify the absolute abundance of each unique TCRbeta CDR3 rearrangement, sequence reads were collapsed and filtered. Productive Simpson clonality was computed per sample as the square root of Simpson's diversity index over productive rearrangements. Here the immuneACCESS table is served through TCRdb, limited to in-frame sequences with V and J called. Missing clones are a known gap in these copies; in checked studies unresolved V genes cover under half, and the rest lacks a known reason. V and J calls and clone size are as listed in that table; D and trimming were resolved from the DNA. This sample is represented by about 110,000 clones; approximately 90% of them were singletons. The ten most abundant clones make up approximately 1.1% of the sample.

Recombination joined TRBV4-1 with TRBJ1-2; TRBD1 matches 10 bases in the middle. Sequencing was carried out using peripheral blood. This TCR was recovered from a human donor in a cohort sampled during active COVID-19. The CDR3: CASSQTGTGAFDYGYTF. The sequence in DNA is TGCGCCAGCAGCCAAACCGGGACAGGGGCTTTCGACTATGGCTACACCTTC.